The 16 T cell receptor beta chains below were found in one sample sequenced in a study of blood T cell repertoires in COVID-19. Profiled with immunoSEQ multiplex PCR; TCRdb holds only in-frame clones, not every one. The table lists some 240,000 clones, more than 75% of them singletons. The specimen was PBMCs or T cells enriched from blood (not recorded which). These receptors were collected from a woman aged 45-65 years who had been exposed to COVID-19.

The CDR3 reads CASRGRNYGYTF. The CDR3 DNA is TGTGCCAGCAGGGGCAGGAACTATGGCTACACCTTC. The chain has TRBV3-1 (or the pseudogene TRBV3-2) and TRBJ1-2, with D uncertain. Per germline, CDR1 LGHDT and CDR2 YNNKEL (reference sequence). Trimming stripped 6 bases from V and 2 bases from J, with 7 bases between. This CDR3 is 12 amino acids long.

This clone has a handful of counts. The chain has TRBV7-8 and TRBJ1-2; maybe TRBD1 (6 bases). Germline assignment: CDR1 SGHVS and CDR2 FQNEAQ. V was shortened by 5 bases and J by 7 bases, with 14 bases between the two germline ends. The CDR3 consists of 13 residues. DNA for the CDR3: TGTGCCAGCAGCGCTAACACAGGGCTTGGCTACACCTTC. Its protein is CASSANTGLGYTF.

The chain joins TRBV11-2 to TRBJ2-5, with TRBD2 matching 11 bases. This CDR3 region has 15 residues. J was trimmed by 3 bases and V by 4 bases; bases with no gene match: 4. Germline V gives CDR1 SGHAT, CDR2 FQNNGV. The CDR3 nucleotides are TGTGCCAGCAGCTCCCTACTAGCGGGGGAAGAGACCCAGTACTTC. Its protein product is CASSSLLAGEETQYF.

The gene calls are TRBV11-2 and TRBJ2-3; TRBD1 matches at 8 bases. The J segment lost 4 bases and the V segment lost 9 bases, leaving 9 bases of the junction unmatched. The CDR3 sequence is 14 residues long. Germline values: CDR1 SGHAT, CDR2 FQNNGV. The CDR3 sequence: CASYHRGMSDTQYF. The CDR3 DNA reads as TGTGCCAGTTATCACAGGGGGATGTCAGATACGCAGTATTTT.

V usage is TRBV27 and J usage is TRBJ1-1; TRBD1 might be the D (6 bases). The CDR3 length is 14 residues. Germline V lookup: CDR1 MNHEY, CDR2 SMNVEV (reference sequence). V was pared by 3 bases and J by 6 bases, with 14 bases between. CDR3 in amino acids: CASSLHRAIAEAFF. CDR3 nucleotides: TGTGCCAGCAGTTTGCACAGGGCTATCGCTGAAGCTTTCTTT.

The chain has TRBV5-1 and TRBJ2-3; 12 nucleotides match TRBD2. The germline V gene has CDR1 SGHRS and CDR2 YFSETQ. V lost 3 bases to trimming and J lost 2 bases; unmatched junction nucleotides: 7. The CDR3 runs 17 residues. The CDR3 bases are TGCGCCAGCAGCTCCACTAGCGGGGGGCGGTACACAGATACGCAGTATTTT. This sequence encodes CASSSTSGGRYTDTQYF.

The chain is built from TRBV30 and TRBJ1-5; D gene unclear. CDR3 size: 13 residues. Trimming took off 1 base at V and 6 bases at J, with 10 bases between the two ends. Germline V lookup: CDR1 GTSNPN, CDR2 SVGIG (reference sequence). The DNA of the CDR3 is TGTGCCTGGAGTGCGGGGTTCAGTCAGCCCCAGCATTTT. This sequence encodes CAWSAGFSQPQHF.

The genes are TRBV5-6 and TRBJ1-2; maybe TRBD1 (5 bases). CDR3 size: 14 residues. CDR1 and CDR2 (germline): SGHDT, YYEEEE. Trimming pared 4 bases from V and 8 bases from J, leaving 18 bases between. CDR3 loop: CASSLIRGEGGYTF. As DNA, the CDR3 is TGTGCCAGCAGCCTGATTCGGGGGGAAGGCGGCTACACCTTC.

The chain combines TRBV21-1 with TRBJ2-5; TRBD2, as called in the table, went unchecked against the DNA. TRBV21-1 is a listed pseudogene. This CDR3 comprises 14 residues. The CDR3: CASSSRERGETQYF. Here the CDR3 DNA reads TGTGCCAGCAGCAGCAGGGAACGGGGGGAGACCCAGTACTTC.

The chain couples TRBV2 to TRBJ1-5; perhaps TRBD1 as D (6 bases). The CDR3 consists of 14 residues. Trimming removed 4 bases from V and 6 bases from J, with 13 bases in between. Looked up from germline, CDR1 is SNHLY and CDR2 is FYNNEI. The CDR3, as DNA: TGTGCCAGCAGTGCAAGACAGGCTCTTCAGCCCCAGCATTTT. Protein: CASSARQALQPQHF.

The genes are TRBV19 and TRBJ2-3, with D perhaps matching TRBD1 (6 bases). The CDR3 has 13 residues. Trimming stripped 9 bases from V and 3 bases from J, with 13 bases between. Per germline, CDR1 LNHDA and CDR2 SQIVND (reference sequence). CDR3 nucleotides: TGTGCCAGCCGCCCGAGGGGGACAGATACGCAGTATTTT. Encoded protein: CASRPRGTDTQYF. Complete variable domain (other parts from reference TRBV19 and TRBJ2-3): DGGITQSPKYLFRKEGQNVTLSCEQNLNHDAMYWYRQDPGQGLRLIYYSQIVNDFQKGDIAEGYSVSREKKESFPLTVTSAQKNPTAFYLCASRPRGTDTQYFGPGTRLTVL.

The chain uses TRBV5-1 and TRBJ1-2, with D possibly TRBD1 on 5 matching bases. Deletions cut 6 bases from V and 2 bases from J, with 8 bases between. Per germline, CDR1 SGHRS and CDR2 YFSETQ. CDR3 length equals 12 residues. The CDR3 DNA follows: TGCGCCAGCAAGGAGGGGAACTATGGCTACACCTTC. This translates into CASKEGNYGYTF.

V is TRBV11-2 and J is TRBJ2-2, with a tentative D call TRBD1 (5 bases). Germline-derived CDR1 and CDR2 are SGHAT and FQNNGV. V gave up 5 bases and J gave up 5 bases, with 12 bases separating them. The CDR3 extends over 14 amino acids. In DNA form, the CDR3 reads TGTGCCAGCAGCCCACTCAAGGGGACCGGGGAGCTGTTTTTT. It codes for CASSPLKGTGELFF.

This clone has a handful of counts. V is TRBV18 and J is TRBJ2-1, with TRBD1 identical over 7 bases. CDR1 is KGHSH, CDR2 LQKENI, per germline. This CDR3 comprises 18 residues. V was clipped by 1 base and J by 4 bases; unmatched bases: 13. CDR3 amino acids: CASSPQQGEWGTYNEQFF. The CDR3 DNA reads TGTGCCAGCTCACCACAGCAGGGGGAGTGGGGTACATACAATGAGCAGTTCTTC. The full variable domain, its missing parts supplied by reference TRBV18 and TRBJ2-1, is NAGVMQNPRHLVRRRGQEARLRCSPMKGHSHVYWYRQLPEEGLKFMVYLQKENIIDESGMPKERFSAEFPKEGPSILRIQQVVRGDSAAYFCASSPQQGEWGTYNEQFFGPGTRLTVL.

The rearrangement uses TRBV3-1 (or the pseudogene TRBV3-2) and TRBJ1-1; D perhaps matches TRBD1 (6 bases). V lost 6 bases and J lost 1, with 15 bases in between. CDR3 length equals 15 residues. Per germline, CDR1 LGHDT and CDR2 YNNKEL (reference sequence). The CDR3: CASSELQGENTEAFF. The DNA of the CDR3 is TGTGCCAGCAGTGAACTACAGGGTGAGAACACTGAAGCTTTCTTT.

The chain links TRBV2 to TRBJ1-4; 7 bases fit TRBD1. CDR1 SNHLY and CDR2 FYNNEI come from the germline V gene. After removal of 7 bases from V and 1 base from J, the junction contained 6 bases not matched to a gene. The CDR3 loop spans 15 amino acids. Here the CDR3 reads CASTQGVRTNEKLFF. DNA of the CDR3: TGTGCCAGCACCCAGGGGGTGAGAACTAATGAAAAACTGTTTTTT.